A selection of T cell receptor beta chains follows, all from one sample in a study of T-cell reconstitution after alpha-beta-depleted transplantation in children. From the PCR reads, TCRdb called clonotypes with MiXCR, one entry per CDR3 protein. The repertoire holds about 600,000 distinct CDR3 sequences, under 15% seen once, with 2.2% in the top ten. The sequencing here drew on PBMCs, mostly from graft donor cells, taken 360 days after TCRalphabeta/CD19-depleted stem cell transplant. The receptors originated from a male patient between 5 and 17 years old who had a stem cell transplant for acute myeloid leukemia, so the T cells may come from the graft donor. CDR3s include the opening cysteine and the closing phenylalanine or tryptophan. The D gene is left open where the match is weak. Rows give clone size only sometimes, using once, few, many, or a class for an expanded clone.

clone size: few; D gene: TRBD1; J gene: TRBJ1-1; V gene: TRBV11-2; CDR3 protein: CASSLEGTGHPNTEAFF; CDR3 DNA: TGTGCCAGCAGCTTAGAGGGGACAGGGCACCCGAACACTGAAGCTTTCTTT
clone size: few; D gene: -; J gene: TRBJ2-1; V gene: TRBV25-1; CDR3 protein: CASSDPGRLSYNEQFF; CDR3 DNA: TGTGCCAGCAGTGATCCGGGGAGACTTTCCTACAATGAGCAGTTCTTC
clone size: many; D gene: -; J gene: TRBJ2-7; V gene: TRBV25-1; CDR3 protein: CASMGQLNEQYF; CDR3 DNA: TGTGCCAGCATGGGGCAATTAAACGAGCAGTACTTC
clone size: many; D gene: -; J gene: TRBJ2-5; V gene: TRBV4-1; CDR3 protein: CASSQENTGLQETQYF; CDR3 DNA: TGCGCCAGCAGCCAAGAGAATACGGGGCTCCAAGAGACCCAGTACTTC
clone size: few; D gene: -; J gene: TRBJ2-3; V gene: TRBV7-8; CDR3 protein: CASSLAGPYTQYF; CDR3 DNA: TGTGCCAGCAGCTTAGCGGGACCCTATACGCAGTATTTT
clone size: many; D gene: -; J gene: TRBJ1-1; V gene: TRBV7-8; CDR3 protein: CASSIQGVNTEAFF; CDR3 DNA: TGTGCCAGCAGCATACAGGGCGTGAACACTGAAGCTTTCTTT
clone size: few; D gene: -; J gene: TRBJ2-7; V gene: TRBV5-5; CDR3 protein: CASREKGAGYEQYF; CDR3 DNA: TGTGCCAGCAGGGAAAAAGGGGCTGGCTACGAGCAGTACTTC
clone size: -; D gene: -; J gene: TRBJ2-5; V gene: TRBV7-6; CDR3 protein: CASSYGPGRETQYF; CDR3 DNA: TGTGCCAGCAGCTATGGCCCGGGGCGAGAGACCCAGTACTTC
clone size: -; D gene: TRBD2; J gene: TRBJ2-1; V gene: TRBV12-3/TRBV12-4; CDR3 protein: CASSLFSRGSSYNEQFF; CDR3 DNA: TGTGCCAGCAGTTTATTCTCTCGCGGGAGCTCCTACAATGAGCAGTTCTTC
clone size: few; D gene: TRBD1; J gene: TRBJ2-7; V gene: TRBV20-1; CDR3 protein: CSAEQSPGTGRQYF; CDR3 DNA: TGCAGTGCCGAGCAGTCTCCCGGGACAGGGAGACAGTACTTC
clone size: -; D gene: -; J gene: TRBJ2-7; V gene: TRBV5-1; CDR3 protein: CASSLAWKFESSYEQYF; CDR3 DNA: TGCGCCAGCAGCTTAGCCTGGAAGTTCGAAAGCTCCTACGAGCAGTACTTC
clone size: many; D gene: TRBD2; J gene: TRBJ2-3; V gene: TRBV4-3; CDR3 protein: CASSQDPGLAVRDTQYF; CDR3 DNA: TGCGCCAGCAGCCAAGATCCGGGACTAGCGGTTCGGGATACGCAGTATTTT
clone size: -; D gene: -; J gene: TRBJ2-5; V gene: TRBV20-1; CDR3 protein: CSASQGETQYF; CDR3 DNA: TGCAGTGCTAGCCAAGGAGAGACCCAGTACTTC
clone size: -; D gene: -; J gene: TRBJ2-3; V gene: TRBV6-6; CDR3 protein: CASRAGYTDTQYF; CDR3 DNA: TGTGCCAGCAGGGCGGGATACACAGATACGCAGTATTTT
clone size: -; D gene: TRBD1; J gene: TRBJ2-7; V gene: TRBV15; CDR3 protein: CATSARQGQGAYEQYF; CDR3 DNA: TGTGCCACCAGCGCCCGTCAGGGACAGGGGGCGTACGAGCAGTACTTC
clone size: -; D gene: TRBD1; J gene: TRBJ2-1; V gene: TRBV12-3/TRBV12-4; CDR3 protein: CASSNLGQKPPPEQFF; CDR3 DNA: TGTGCCAGCAGTAACCTGGGACAGAAGCCCCCTCCGGAGCAGTTCTTC
clone size: -; D gene: -; J gene: TRBJ2-1; V gene: TRBV24-1; CDR3 protein: CATSDLPLPGATYNEQFF; CDR3 DNA: TGTGCCACCAGTGATTTGCCTCTTCCGGGGGCCACCTACAATGAGCAGTTCTTC
clone size: few; D gene: TRBD2; J gene: TRBJ2-3; V gene: TRBV5-1; CDR3 protein: CASSLRREWRTDTQYF; CDR3 DNA: TGCGCCAGCAGCTTGAGGCGGGAGTGGCGCACAGATACGCAGTATTTT
clone size: -; D gene: TRBD2; J gene: TRBJ2-3; V gene: TRBV20-1; CDR3 protein: CSARDLRAGVPDTQYF; CDR3 DNA: TGCAGTGCTAGAGATCTAAGAGCGGGAGTGCCAGATACGCAGTATTTT
clone size: few; D gene: -; J gene: TRBJ2-1; V gene: TRBV12-3/TRBV12-4; CDR3 protein: CASSFGSRTFGTNEQFF; CDR3 DNA: TGTGCCAGCAGTTTTGGATCCCGGACATTTGGCACCAATGAGCAGTTCTTC
clone size: -; D gene: -; J gene: TRBJ1-2; V gene: TRBV18; CDR3 protein: CASSSGSLLWNGYTF; CDR3 DNA: TGTGCCAGCTCATCGGGCTCCCTGTTGTGGAATGGCTACACCTTC
clone size: -; D gene: -; J gene: TRBJ2-5; V gene: TRBV7-6; CDR3 protein: CASSLARGSITPARETQYF; CDR3 DNA: TGTGCCAGCAGCTTAGCGAGGGGTTCGATAACCCCCGCTCGGGAGACCCAGTACTTC
clone size: many; D gene: -; J gene: TRBJ2-7; V gene: TRBV5-6; CDR3 protein: CASRFQGESYEQYF; CDR3 DNA: TGTGCCAGCAGGTTCCAAGGAGAGTCCTACGAGCAGTACTTC
clone size: -; D gene: -; J gene: TRBJ2-5; V gene: TRBV7-9; CDR3 protein: CASSLATTLETQYF; CDR3 DNA: TGTGCCAGCAGCTTAGCGACTACCCTAGAGACCCAGTACTTC
clone size: few; D gene: TRBD1; J gene: TRBJ2-6; V gene: TRBV5-4; CDR3 protein: CASSSSSTGALGANVLTF; CDR3 DNA: TGTGCCAGCAGCTCGAGCTCGACAGGGGCTCTTGGGGCCAACGTCCTGACTTTC